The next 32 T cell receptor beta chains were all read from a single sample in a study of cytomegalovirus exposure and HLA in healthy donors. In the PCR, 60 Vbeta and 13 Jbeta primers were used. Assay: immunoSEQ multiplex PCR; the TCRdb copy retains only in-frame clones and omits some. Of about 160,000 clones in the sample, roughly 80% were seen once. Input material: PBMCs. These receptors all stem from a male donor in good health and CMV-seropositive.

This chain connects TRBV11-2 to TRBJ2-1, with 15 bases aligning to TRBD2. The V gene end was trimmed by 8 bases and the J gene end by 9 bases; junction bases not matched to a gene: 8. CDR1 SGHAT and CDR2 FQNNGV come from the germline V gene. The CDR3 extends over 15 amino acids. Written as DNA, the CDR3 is TGTGCCAGCGGACCCGGACTAGCGGGAGGGGGTGAGCAGTTCTTC. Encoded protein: CASGPGLAGGGEQFF.

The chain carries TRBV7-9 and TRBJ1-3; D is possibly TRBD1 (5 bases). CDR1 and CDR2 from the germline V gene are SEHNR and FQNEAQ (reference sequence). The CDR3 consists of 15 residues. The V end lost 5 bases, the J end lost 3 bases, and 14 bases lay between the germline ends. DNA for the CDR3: TGTGCCAGCAGCACCCTCCGGGACTATGGAAACACCATATATTTT. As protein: CASSTLRDYGNTIYF.

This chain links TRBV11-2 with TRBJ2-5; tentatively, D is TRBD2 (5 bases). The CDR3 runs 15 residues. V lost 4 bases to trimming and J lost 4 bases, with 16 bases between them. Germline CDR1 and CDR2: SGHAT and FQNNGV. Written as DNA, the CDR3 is TGTGCCAGCAGCTCTGCGACCGTTACTAGAGAGACCCAGTACTTC. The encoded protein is CASSSATVTRETQYF.

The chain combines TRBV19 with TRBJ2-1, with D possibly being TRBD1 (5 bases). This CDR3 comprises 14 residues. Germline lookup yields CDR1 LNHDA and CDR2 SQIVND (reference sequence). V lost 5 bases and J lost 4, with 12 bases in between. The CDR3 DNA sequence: TGTGCCAGTAGTCCTAAGACAGATTACAATGAGCAGTTCTTC. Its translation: CASSPKTDYNEQFF.

The CDR3 sequence: CASGGQGRNQPQHF. The CDR3 coding sequence is TGTGCCAGCGGAGGGCAGGGACGAAATCAGCCCCAGCATTTT. The gene calls are TRBV6-5 and TRBJ1-5; TRBD1 is a possible D gene (5 bases). The CDR3 consists of 14 residues. V lost 8 bases and J 4 bases, leaving 15 bases between the germline ends. The germline CDR1 and CDR2 sequences are MNHEY and SVGAGI.

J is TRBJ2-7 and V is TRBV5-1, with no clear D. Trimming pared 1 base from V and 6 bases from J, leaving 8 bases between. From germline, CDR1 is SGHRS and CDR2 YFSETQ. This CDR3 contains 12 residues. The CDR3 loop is CASSLLFSEQYF. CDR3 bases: TGCGCCAGCAGCTTGCTGTTCAGCGAGCAGTACTTC.

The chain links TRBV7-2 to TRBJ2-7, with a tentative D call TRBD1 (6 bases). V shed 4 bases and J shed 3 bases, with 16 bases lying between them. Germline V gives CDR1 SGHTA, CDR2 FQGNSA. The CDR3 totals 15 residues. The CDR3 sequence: CASSSTPGQGYEQYF. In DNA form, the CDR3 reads TGTGCCAGCAGCTCTACACCGGGACAAGGCTACGAGCAGTACTTC.

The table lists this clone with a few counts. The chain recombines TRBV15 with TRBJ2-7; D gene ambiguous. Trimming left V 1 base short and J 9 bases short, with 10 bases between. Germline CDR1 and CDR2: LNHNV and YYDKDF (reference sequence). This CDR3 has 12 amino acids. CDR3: CATSRADTRQYF. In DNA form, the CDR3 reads TGTGCCACCAGCAGAGCCGACACTCGGCAGTACTTC.

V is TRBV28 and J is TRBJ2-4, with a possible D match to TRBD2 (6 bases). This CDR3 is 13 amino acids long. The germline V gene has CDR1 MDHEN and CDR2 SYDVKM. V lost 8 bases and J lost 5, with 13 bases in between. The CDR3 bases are TGTGCCAGCCTCCGGGACTCCCAAAACATTCAGTACTTC. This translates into CASLRDSQNIQYF.

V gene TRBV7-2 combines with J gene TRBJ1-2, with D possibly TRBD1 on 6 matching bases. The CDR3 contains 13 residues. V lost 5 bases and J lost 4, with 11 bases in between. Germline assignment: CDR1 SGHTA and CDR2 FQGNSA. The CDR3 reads CASSPGAAYGYTF. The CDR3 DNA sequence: TGTGCCAGCAGCCCAGGGGCCGCCTATGGCTACACCTTC. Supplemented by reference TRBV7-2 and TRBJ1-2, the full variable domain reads GAGVSQSPSNKVTEKGKDVELRCDPISGHTALYWYRQSLGQGLEFLIYFQGNSAPDKSGLPSDRFSAERTGGSVSTLTIQRTQQEDSAVYLCASSPGAAYGYTFGSGTRLTVV.

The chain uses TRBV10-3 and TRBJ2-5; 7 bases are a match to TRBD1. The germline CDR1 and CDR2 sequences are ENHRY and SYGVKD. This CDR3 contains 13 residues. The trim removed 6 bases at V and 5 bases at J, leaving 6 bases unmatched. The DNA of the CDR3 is TGTGCCATCAGAGGCGACAGGGAGGAGACCCAGTACTTC. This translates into CAIRGDREETQYF.

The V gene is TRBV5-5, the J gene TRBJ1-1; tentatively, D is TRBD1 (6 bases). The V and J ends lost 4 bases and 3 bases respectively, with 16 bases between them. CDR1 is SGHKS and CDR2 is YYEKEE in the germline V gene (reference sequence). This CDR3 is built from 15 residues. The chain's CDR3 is CASSRAGVRDTEAFF. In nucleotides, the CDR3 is TGTGCCAGCAGCCGGGCAGGGGTTAGGGACACTGAAGCTTTCTTT.

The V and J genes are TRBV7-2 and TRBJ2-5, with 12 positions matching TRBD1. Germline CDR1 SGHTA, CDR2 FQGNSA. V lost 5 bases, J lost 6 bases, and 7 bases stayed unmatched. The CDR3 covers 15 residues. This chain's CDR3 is CASSASGTGGKTQYF. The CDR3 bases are TGTGCCAGCAGCGCCTCCGGGACAGGGGGCAAGACCCAGTACTTC. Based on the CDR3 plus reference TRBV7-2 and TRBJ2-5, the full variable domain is GAGVSQSPSNKVTEKGKDVELRCDPISGHTALYWYRQSLGQGLEFLIYFQGNSAPDKSGLPSDRFSAERTGGSVSTLTIQRTQQEDSAVYLCASSASGTGGKTQYFGPGTRLLVL.

Here the CDR3 DNA reads TGTGCCACCGGAAGGGTAGGGGGTTTATACAATGAGCAGTTCTTC. Amino acid sequence: CATGRVGGLYNEQFF. The chain uses TRBV27 and TRBJ2-1; tentatively, D is TRBD1 (6 bases). The CDR3 consists of 15 residues. Per the germline V gene, CDR1 is MNHEY and CDR2 is SMNVEV (reference sequence). V was clipped by 10 bases and J by 4 bases, with 20 bases between them.

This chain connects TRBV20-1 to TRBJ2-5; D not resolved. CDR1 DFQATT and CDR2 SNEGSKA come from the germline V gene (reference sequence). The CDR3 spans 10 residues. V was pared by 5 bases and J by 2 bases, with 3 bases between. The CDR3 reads CSAQQETQYF. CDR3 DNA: TGCAGTGCTCAACAAGAGACCCAGTACTTC.

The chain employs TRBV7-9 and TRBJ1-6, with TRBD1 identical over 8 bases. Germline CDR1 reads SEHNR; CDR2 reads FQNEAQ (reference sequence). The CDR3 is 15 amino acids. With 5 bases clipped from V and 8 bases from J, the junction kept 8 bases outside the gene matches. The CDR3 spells CASSGGTGWDSPLHF. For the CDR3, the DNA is TGTGCCAGCAGCGGGGGGACAGGTTGGGATTCACCCCTCCACTTT.

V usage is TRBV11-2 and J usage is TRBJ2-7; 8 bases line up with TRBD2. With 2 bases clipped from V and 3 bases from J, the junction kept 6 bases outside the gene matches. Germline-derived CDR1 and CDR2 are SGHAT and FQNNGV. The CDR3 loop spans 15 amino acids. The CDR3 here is CASSLYGAGGYEQYF. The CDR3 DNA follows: TGTGCCAGCAGCTTATACGGGGCGGGGGGCTACGAGCAGTACTTC.

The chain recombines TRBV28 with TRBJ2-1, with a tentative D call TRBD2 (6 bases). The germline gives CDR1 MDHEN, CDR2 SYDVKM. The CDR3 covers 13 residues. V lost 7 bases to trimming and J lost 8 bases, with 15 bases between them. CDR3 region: CASTDTSIYEQFF. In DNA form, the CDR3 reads TGTGCCAGCACCGATACTAGCATCTATGAGCAGTTCTTC.

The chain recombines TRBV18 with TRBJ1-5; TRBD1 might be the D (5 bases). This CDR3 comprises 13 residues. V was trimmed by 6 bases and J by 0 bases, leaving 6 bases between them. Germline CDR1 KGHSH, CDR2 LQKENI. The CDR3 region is CASSQGSNQPQHF. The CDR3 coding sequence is TGTGCCAGCTCCCAGGGTAGCAATCAGCCCCAGCATTTT.

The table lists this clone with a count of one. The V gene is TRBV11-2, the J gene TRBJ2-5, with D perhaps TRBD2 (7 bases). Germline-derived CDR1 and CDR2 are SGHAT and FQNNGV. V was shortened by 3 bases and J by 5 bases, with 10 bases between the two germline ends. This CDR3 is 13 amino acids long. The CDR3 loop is CASSFGGRETQYF. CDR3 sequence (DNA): TGTGCCAGCAGCTTCGGGGGGCGGGAGACCCAGTACTTC.

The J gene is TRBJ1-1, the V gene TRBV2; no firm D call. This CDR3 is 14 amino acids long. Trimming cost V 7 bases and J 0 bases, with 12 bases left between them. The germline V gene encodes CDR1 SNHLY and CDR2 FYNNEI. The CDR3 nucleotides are TGTGCCAGCAATTTAGGCGGCATGAACACTGAAGCTTTCTTT. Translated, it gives CASNLGGMNTEAFF.

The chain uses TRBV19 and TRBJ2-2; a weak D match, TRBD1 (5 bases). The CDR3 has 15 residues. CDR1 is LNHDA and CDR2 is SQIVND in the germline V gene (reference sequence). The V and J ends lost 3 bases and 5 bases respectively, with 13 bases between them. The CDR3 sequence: CASSIDQGWTGELFF. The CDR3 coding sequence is TGTGCCAGTAGTATTGATCAGGGTTGGACCGGGGAGCTGTTTTTT.

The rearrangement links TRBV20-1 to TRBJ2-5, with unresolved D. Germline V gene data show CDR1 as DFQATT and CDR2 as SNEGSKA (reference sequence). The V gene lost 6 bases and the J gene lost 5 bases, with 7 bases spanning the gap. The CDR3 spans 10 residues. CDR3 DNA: TGCAGTGCATATGCGGAGACCCAGTACTTC. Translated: CSAYAETQYF.

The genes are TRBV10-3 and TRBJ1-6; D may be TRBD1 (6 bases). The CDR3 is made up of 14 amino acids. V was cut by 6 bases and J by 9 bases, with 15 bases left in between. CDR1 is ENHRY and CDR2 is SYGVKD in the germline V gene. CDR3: CAISLGTPSSPLHF. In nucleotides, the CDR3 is TGTGCCATCAGCCTCGGGACACCGTCTTCACCCCTCCACTTT.

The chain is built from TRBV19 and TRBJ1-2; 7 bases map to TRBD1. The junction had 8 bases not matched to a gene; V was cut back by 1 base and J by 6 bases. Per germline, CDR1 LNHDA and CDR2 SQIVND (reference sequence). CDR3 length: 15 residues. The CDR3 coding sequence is TGTGCCAGTAGTATAGCTCGGACAGGTTCGCATGGCTACACCTTC. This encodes CASSIARTGSHGYTF.

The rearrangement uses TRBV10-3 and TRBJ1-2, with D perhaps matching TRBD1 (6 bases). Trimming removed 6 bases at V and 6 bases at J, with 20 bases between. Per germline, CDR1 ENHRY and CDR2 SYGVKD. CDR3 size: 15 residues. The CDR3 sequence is CAIRELRRGEDGYTF. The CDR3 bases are TGTGCCATCAGGGAATTACGCAGGGGCGAGGATGGCTACACCTTC.

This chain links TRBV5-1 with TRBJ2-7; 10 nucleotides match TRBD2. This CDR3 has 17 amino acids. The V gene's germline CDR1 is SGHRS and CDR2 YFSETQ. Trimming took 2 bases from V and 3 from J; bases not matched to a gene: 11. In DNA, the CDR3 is TGCGCCAGCAGCTTAGTCCCCGGGACTAGCGCCGGCTACGAGCAGTACTTC. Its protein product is CASSLVPGTSAGYEQYF. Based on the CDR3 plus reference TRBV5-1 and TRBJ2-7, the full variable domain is KAGVTQTPRYLIKTRGQQVTLSCSPISGHRSVSWYQQTPGQGLQFLFEYFSETQRNKGNFPGRFSGRQFSNSRSEMNVSTLELGDSALYLCASSLVPGTSAGYEQYFGPGTRLTVT.

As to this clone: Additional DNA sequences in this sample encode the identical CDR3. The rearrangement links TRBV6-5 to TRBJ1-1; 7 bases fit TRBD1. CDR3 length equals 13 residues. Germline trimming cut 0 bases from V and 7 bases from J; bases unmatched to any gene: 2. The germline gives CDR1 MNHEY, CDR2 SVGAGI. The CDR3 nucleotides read TGTGCCAGCAGTTACTCACAGGGGCTTGAAGCTTTCTTT. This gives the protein CASSYSQGLEAFF.

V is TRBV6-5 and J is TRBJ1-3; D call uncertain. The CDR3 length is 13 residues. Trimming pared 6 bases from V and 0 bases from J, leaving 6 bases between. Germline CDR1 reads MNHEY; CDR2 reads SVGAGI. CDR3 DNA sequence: TGTGCCAGCAGCACCGGCTCTGGAAACACCATATATTTT. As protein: CASSTGSGNTIYF.

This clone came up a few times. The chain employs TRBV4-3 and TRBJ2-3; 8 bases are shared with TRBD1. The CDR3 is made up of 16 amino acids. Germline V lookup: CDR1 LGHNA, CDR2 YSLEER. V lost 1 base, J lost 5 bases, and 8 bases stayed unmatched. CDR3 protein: CASSQGYGQGGDTQYF. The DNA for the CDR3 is TGCGCCAGCAGCCAAGGGTACGGACAGGGCGGAGATACGCAGTATTTT.

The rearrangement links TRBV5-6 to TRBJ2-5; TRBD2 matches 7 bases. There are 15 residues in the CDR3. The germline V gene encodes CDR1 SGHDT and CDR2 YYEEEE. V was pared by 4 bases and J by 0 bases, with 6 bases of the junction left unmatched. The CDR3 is CASSQAGWYQETQYF. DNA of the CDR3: TGTGCCAGCAGCCAAGCGGGGTGGTACCAAGAGACCCAGTACTTC.

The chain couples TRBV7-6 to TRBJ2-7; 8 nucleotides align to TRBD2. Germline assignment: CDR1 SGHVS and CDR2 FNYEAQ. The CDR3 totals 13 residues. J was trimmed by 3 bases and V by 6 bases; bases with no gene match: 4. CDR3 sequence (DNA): TGTGCCAGCAGTTCCAGCGGGAGCTACGAGCAGTACTTC. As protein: CASSSSGSYEQYF.